Below, 5 T cell receptor beta chains from the same sample are listed, as sequenced in a study of identifying expanded T cells in peripheral blood. Sequencing was performed with immunoSEQ multiplex PCR; in TCRdb, only in-frame clones are kept and a portion is missing. Of under 150,000 clones listed, 75% to 90% are singletons. Sequenced: blood. The receptors come from a person aged 18 to 70 in good health.

This clone is a singleton in its sample. The chain is built from TRBV5-1 and TRBJ1-5; D gene ambiguous. CDR3 length equals 16 residues. V gave up 5 bases and J gave up 0 bases, with 15 bases separating them. Germline V CDR1 and CDR2: SGHRS, YFSETQ. The CDR3 DNA sequence: TGCGCCAGCAGTCGGACCCCCTCCGATAGCAATCAGCCCCAGCATTTT. Translated, it gives CASSRTPSDSNQPQHF.

This clone was seen only once. The chain is built from TRBV7-2 and TRBJ2-1; 7 nucleotides agree with TRBD2. CDR1 is SGHTA, CDR2 FQGNSA, per germline. This CDR3 has 12 residues. Trimming removed 5 bases from V and 9 bases from J; junction bases left unmatched: 4. The CDR3 DNA follows: TGTGCCAGCAGCACAACTAGCGCTGAGCAGTTCTTC. It codes for CASSTTSAEQFF.

The V call is TRBV6-6, the J call TRBJ1-1; D gene uncertain. The CDR3 is 14 residues long. The V and J ends lost 6 bases and 5 bases respectively, with 16 bases between them. Looked up from germline, CDR1 is MNHNY and CDR2 is SVGAGI (reference sequence). The CDR3 DNA follows: TGTGCCAGCAGCCAAGGAGAAACGAGGACTGAAGCTTTCTTT. This translates into CASSQGETRTEAFF.

The chain employs TRBV5-4 and TRBJ2-2; the match to TRBD1 covers 7 bases. This CDR3 region has 14 residues. CDR1 and CDR2 from the germline V gene are SGHNT and YYREEE (reference sequence). Unmatched junction bases numbered 3, after V lost 4 bases and J lost 3 bases. The CDR3 reads CASSNGQDTGELFF. In DNA, the CDR3 is TGTGCCAGCAGCAACGGACAGGACACCGGGGAGCTGTTTTTT. Supplemented by reference TRBV5-4 and TRBJ2-2, the full variable domain reads ETGVTQSPTHLIKTRGQQVTLRCSSQSGHNTVSWYQQALGQGPQFIFQYYREEENGRGNFPPRFSGLQFPNYSSELNVNALELDDSALYLCASSNGQDTGELFFGEGSRLTVL.

V is TRBV20-1 and J is TRBJ2-5; D gene ambiguous. V lost 3 bases, J lost 2 bases, and 4 bases lay in between. CDR3 length: 11 amino acids. Germline CDR1 reads DFQATT; CDR2 reads SNEGSKA (reference sequence). CDR3 residues: CSASVQETQYF. The CDR3 DNA sequence: TGCAGTGCTAGCGTACAAGAGACCCAGTACTTC.